The 6 T cell receptor beta chains below were found in one sample sequenced in a study of blood T cell repertoires in COVID-19. Repertoires were generated with immunoSEQ multiplex PCR, while TCRdb's copy carries only in-frame clones and drops some. The sample consists of approximately 170,000 clones, about 80% of them appearing once. Sequenced: peripheral blood. The receptors originated from a man aged 70-80 years with active or convalescent COVID-19.

This chain connects TRBV6-1 to TRBJ2-1; D is possibly TRBD1 (5 bases). The V gene's germline CDR1 is MNHNS and CDR2 SASEGT. CDR3 length: 16 amino acids. V lost 0 bases and J 3 bases, leaving 12 bases between the germline ends. Here the CDR3 DNA reads TGTGCCAGCAGTGAAGCGCAGGGATCGGGCTACAATGAGCAGTTCTTC. Its protein product is CASSEAQGSGYNEQFF.

This chain joins TRBV21-1 and TRBJ1-4; the D call of TRBD1 is as the table states it, not checked on the DNA. TRBV21-1 is an annotated pseudogene. CDR3 length: 18 residues. The CDR3: CASSPRAGFGATNEKLFF. DNA of the CDR3: TGTGCCAGCAGCCCCCGAGCAGGGTTTGGAGCAACTAATGAAAAACTGTTTTTT.

The CDR3 nucleotides read TGTGCCACCTCGACAGGAAGCACAGATACGCAGTATTTT. This sequence encodes CATSTGSTDTQYF. This chain uses TRBV9 with TRBJ2-3; a possible D gene is TRBD1 (6 bases). V lost 9 bases to trimming and J lost 0 bases, with 11 bases between them. CDR1 and CDR2 (germline): SGDLS, YYNGEE. The CDR3 runs to 13 residues.

This chain joins TRBV14 and TRBJ2-3; maybe TRBD2 (6 bases). The CDR3 contains 16 residues. V was clipped by 3 bases and J by 8 bases, with 21 bases between them. Germline CDR1 is SGHDN and CDR2 is FVKESK. CDR3 bases: TGTGCCAGCAGCCATTTGGCCGGGCGCCTCGGGGGTACGCAGTATTTT. The encoded protein is CASSHLAGRLGGTQYF.

The chain has TRBV18 and TRBJ1-2, with a weak D call TRBD1 (5 bases). Germline values: CDR1 KGHSH, CDR2 LQKENI. The V end was cut by 3 bases, the J end by 4 bases, with 18 bases between. The CDR3 loop spans 16 amino acids. The CDR3 here is CASSPVGAKGGYGYTF. The CDR3 coding sequence is TGTGCCAGCTCACCGGTTGGGGCCAAAGGCGGCTATGGCTACACCTTC.

This chain joins TRBV18 and TRBJ1-5, with a possible D match to TRBD1 (5 bases). Germline V CDR1 and CDR2: KGHSH, LQKENI. Trimming removed 5 bases at V and 5 bases at J, with 10 bases between. This CDR3 comprises 13 residues. CDR3 in amino acids: CASSDFRDQPQHF. CDR3 bases: TGTGCCAGCTCAGATTTCAGGGATCAGCCCCAGCATTTT. Using reference TRBV18 and TRBJ1-5 for the parts outside the CDR3, the full variable domain is NAGVMQNPRHLVRRRGQEARLRCSPMKGHSHVYWYRQLPEEGLKFMVYLQKENIIDESGMPKERFSAEFPKEGPSILRIQQVVRGDSAAYFCASSDFRDQPQHFGDGTRLSIL.